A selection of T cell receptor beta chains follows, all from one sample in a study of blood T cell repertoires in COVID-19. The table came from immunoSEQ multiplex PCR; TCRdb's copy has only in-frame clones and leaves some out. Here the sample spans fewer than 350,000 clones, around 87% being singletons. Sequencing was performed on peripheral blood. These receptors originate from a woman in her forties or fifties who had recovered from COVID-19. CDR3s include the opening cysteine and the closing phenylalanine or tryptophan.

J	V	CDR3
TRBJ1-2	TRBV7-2	CASSAQGGYYGYTF
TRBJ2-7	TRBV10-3	CATGPPGVDEQYF
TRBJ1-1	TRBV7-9	CASSLGANTEAFF
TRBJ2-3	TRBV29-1	CSVRGRINTQYF
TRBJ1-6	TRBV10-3	CAITKDSGRSPLHF
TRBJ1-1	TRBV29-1	CSAETDRGYTEAFF
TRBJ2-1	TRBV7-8	CASSGTSGGYNEQFF
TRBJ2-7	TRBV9	CASSPRTGLYEQYF
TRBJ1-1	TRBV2	CASRLTGADTEAFF
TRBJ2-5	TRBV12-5	CASGTGTSGGAGQETQYF
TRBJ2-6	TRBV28	CASSLTARTGASGANVLTF
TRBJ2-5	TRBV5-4	CASSLTSGVGGQETQYF
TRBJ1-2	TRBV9	CASSVDGASTSGYTF
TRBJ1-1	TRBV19	CASSGRLRTADTEAFF
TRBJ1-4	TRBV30	CAWSGGSFLEKLFF
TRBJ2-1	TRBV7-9	CASSLILAGDNEQFF
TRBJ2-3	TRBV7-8	CASSPRLAGASTDTQYF
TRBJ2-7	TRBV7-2	CASSLEFETSEQYF
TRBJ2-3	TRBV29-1	CSVRLAGITDTQYF
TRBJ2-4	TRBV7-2	CASNDRNRVQYF
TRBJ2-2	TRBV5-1	CASSSRGSGELFF
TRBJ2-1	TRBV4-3	CASSQDALAGGYNEQFF
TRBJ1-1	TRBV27	CASSGTAEAFF
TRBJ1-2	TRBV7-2	CASSVRGRRGYTF
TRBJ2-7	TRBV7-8	CASSYDRVYEQYF
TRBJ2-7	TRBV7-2	CASSARQLLVEQYF
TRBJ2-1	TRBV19	CASSLALSYNEQFF
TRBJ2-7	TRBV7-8	CASRRQGYEQYF
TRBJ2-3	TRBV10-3	CASAGISTDTQYF
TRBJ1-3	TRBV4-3	CASSPSGTGVSGNTIYF
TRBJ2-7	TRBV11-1	CASSSPLTSGRYEQYF
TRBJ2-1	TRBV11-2	CASSFAGAGGGNEQFF
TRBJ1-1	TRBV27	CASSPGGRWAAFF
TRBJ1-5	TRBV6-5	CASSYGGGQPQHF
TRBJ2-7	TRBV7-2	CASSLGRGSSYEQYF
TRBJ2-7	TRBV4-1	CASSQDVLGAGTYEQYF
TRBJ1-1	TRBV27	CASRTDLNTEAFF
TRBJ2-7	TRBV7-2	CASSSTRGLAEPYF
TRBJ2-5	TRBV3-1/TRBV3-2	CASRRDWRETQYF
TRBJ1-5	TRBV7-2	CASSLERNQPQHF
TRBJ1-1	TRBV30	CAWRPGSGSEAFF
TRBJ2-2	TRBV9	CASRRYKGDTGELFF
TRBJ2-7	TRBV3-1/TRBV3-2	CASSQEGEGAYEQYF
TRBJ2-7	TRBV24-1	CATSRTGTYEQYF
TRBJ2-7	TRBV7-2	CASSFVAGSSYEQYF
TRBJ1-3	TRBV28	CASSRDRAGNTIYF
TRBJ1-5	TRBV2	CASSTGVGGNQPQHF
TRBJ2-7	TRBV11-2	CASSGSDRVFSYEQYF
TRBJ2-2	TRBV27	CASNWDYTSPNTGELFF
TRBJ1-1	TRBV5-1	CASSLDGLGRVGGRRNTEAFF
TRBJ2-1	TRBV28	CASSTTGGQPEEFF
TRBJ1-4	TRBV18	CASSRRQENEKLFF
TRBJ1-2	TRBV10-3	CAISEYRAGYTF
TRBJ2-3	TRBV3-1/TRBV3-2	CASSPRGERGAGPDTQYF
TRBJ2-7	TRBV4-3	CASSQDSSSSYEQYF
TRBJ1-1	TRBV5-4	CASSTRTANTEAFF
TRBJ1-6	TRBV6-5	CASSRSLSGVLHF
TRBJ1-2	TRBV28	CASSEQGSVNYGYTF
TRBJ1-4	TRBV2	CASSENSGAGEKLFF